A single sample gave rise to the 21 T cell receptor beta chains below, sequenced in a study of radiotherapy plus CTLA-4 blockade in lung cancer. Clones were read by immunoSEQ multiplex PCR, and TCRdb kept only the in-frame ones, dropping some. The top ten clones hold about 3% of a sample with 23,000 or so clones, 70% to 75% of them seen once. The specimen comprised peripheral blood, sampled from a patient treated with radiotherapy plus ipilimumab. These receptors were collected from a human donor with non-small cell lung cancer whose response to radiotherapy plus ipilimumab could not be evaluated.

The chain joins TRBV27 to TRBJ2-1; 15 positions agree with TRBD2. The germline gives CDR1 MNHEY, CDR2 SMNVEV (reference sequence). Trimming removed 6 bases from V and 0 bases from J; junction bases left unmatched: 18. The CDR3 contains 22 residues. In nucleotides, the CDR3 is TGTGCCAGCAGCCGACAGGGTCTTGGACTAGCGGGAGGGGACAGCTCCTACAATGAGCAGTTCTTC. Its translation is CASSRQGLGLAGGDSSYNEQFF.

V is TRBV25-1 and J is TRBJ2-1; 8 nucleotides align to TRBD2. V was clipped by 2 bases and J by 8 bases; unmatched bases: 14. Germline V gives CDR1 MGHDK, CDR2 SYGVNS. This CDR3 comprises 17 residues. Here the CDR3 reads CASSEIGAGVSSDEQFF. The CDR3 DNA sequence: TGTGCCAGCAGTGAAATAGGAGCGGGGGTGAGCTCTGATGAGCAGTTCTTC.

The chain couples TRBV5-1 to TRBJ2-1, with 11 bases aligning to TRBD2. Germline CDR1 is SGHRS and CDR2 is YFSETQ. The CDR3 length is 16 residues. The trim removed 6 bases at V and 3 bases at J, leaving 8 bases unmatched. CDR3 in amino acids: CASTRTGTSGYNEQFF. The CDR3 DNA reads as TGCGCCAGCACTAGAACCGGGACTAGCGGCTACAATGAGCAGTTCTTC.

The CDR3 DNA sequence: TGCGCCAGCAGCCCCGGGACTAGCATTTCCTCAGATACGCAGTATTTT. Its translation: CASSPGTSISSDTQYF. The rearrangement links TRBV5-1 to TRBJ2-3, with 9 bases aligning to TRBD2. The trim removed 4 bases at V and 4 bases at J, leaving 10 bases unmatched. The germline CDR1 and CDR2 sequences are SGHRS and YFSETQ. The CDR3 sequence is 16 residues long.

The rearrangement joins TRBV6-1 to TRBJ2-1, with 7 bases aligning to TRBD1. Trimming took 6 bases from V and 12 from J; bases not matched to a gene: 11. CDR1 MNHNS and CDR2 SASEGT come from the germline V gene. This CDR3 is built from 13 residues. CDR3 amino acids: CASRRDSSNTQFF. The CDR3 nucleotides are TGTGCCAGCAGGAGGGACAGCTCCAATACGCAGTTCTTC.

The chain is built from TRBV30 and TRBJ1-5; D gene ambiguous. In germline, CDR1 is GTSNPN, CDR2 SVGIG (reference sequence). This CDR3 is built from 15 residues. Trimming left V 2 bases short and J 5 bases short, with 16 bases between. The chain's CDR3 is CAWSLRPSLHQPQHF. DNA of the CDR3: TGTGCCTGGAGTTTGAGGCCATCTCTGCATCAGCCCCAGCATTTT. Full variable domain (remainder filled in from reference TRBV30 and TRBJ1-5): SQTIHQWPATLVQPVGSPLSLECTVEGTSNPNLYWYRQAAGRGLQLLFYSVGIGQISSEVPQNLSASRPQDRQFILSSKKLLLSDSGFYLCAWSLRPSLHQPQHFGDGTRLSIL.

The gene calls are TRBV2 and TRBJ1-1; no clear D. The germline V gene encodes CDR1 SNHLY and CDR2 FYNNEI. The CDR3 runs to 11 residues. The germline V and J ends were trimmed by 7 bases and 7 bases, with 10 bases remaining between them. CDR3 DNA sequence: TGTGCCAGCATGGGAGGGTATGAAGCTTTCTTT. It is translated as CASMGGYEAFF. The full variable domain, in which reference TRBV2 and TRBJ1-1 provide the parts outside the CDR3, is EPEVTQTPSHQVTQMGQEVILRCVPISNHLYFYWYRQILGQKVEFLVSFYNNEISEKSEIFDDQFSVERPDGSNFTLKIRSTKLEDSAMYFCASMGGYEAFFGQGTRLTVV.

The chain combines TRBV2 with TRBJ2-6, with D uncertain. This CDR3 is 14 amino acids long. Germline V gives CDR1 SNHLY, CDR2 FYNNEI. The ends were cut back, 4 bases at V and 2 bases at J, with 6 bases in the middle. The CDR3 protein is CASSGATGANVLTF. The DNA for the CDR3 is TGTGCCAGCAGTGGTGCGACTGGGGCCAACGTCCTGACTTTC.

The chain links TRBV27 to TRBJ2-1, with 7 bases lining up with TRBD2. The CDR3 extends over 16 amino acids. In germline, CDR1 is MNHEY, CDR2 SMNVEV (reference sequence). After removal of 5 bases from V and 7 bases from J, the junction contained 14 bases not matched to a gene. CDR3 nucleotides: TGTGCCAGCAGTCCCCTCGGCGGCGGGAGTGATAATGAGCAGTTCTTC. Its protein product is CASSPLGGGSDNEQFF.

CDR3 in amino acids: CASSPPAGRRAYEQYF. The CDR3 region has the DNA TGTGCCAGCTCACCACCGGCCGGGAGGCGAGCCTACGAGCAGTACTTC. The gene calls are TRBV18 and TRBJ2-7; 7 bases are a match to TRBD2. With V trimmed by 0 bases and J by 2 bases, 7 bases remained unmatched. The V gene's germline CDR1 is KGHSH and CDR2 LQKENI. This CDR3 contains 16 residues. Complete variable domain (other parts from reference TRBV18 and TRBJ2-7): NAGVMQNPRHLVRRRGQEARLRCSPMKGHSHVYWYRQLPEEGLKFMVYLQKENIIDESGMPKERFSAEFPKEGPSILRIQQVVRGDSAAYFCASSPPAGRRAYEQYFGPGTRLTVT.

The chain couples TRBV11-2 to TRBJ1-1; no definite D call. V lost 3 bases and J lost 1, with 9 bases in between. The CDR3 is made up of 14 amino acids. Germline V gene lookup returns CDR1 SGHAT and CDR2 FQNNGV. This chain's CDR3 is CASSLQYQNTEAFF. In DNA, the CDR3 is TGTGCCAGCAGCTTGCAGTATCAGAACACTGAAGCTTTCTTT.

The chain recombines TRBV6-1 with TRBJ1-2; 7 positions agree with TRBD1. Germline trimming cut 6 bases from V and 7 bases from J; bases unmatched to any gene: 11. The CDR3 runs to 14 residues. The germline V gene encodes CDR1 MNHNS and CDR2 SASEGT. CDR3 amino acids: CASRAQGGEGGYTF. The CDR3 DNA reads TGTGCCAGCAGGGCCCAAGGGGGCGAGGGTGGCTACACCTTC.

This clone was counted only a few times. The V call is TRBV13, the J call TRBJ1-4, with a weak D call TRBD1 (6 bases). V gave up 2 bases and J gave up 9 bases, with 16 bases separating them. Germline V lookup: CDR1 PRHDT, CDR2 FYEKMQ (reference sequence). CDR3 size: 15 residues. The CDR3: CASSLSAGDVKKLFF. The CDR3 region has the DNA TGTGCCAGCAGCTTATCCGCAGGGGACGTTAAAAAACTGTTTTTT. Combining the CDR3 with reference TRBV13 and TRBJ1-4 gives the whole variable domain AAGVIQSPRHLIKEKRETATLKCYPIPRHDTVYWYQQGPGQDPQFLISFYEKMQSDKGSIPDRFSAQQFSDYHSELNMSSLELGDSALYFCASSLSAGDVKKLFFGSGTQLSVL.

V is TRBV7-8 and J is TRBJ1-5; D is perhaps TRBD1 (6 bases). The germline gives CDR1 SGHVS, CDR2 FQNEAQ. The V and J ends lost 5 bases and 2 bases respectively, with 13 bases between them. The CDR3 has 15 residues. CDR3 loop: CASSPDRWGNQPQHF. The CDR3, as DNA: TGTGCCAGCAGCCCGGACAGATGGGGCAATCAGCCCCAGCATTTT.

The rearrangement links TRBV28 to TRBJ2-1; 8 nucleotides match TRBD1. The J segment lost 8 bases and the V segment lost 8 bases, leaving 11 bases of the junction unmatched. Germline V gene lookup returns CDR1 MDHEN and CDR2 SYDVKM. The CDR3 is 14 residues long. In DNA, the CDR3 is TGTGCCAGCCTAAACAGGGGGTTCAGAGATGAGCAGTTCTTC. Translation gives CASLNRGFRDEQFF. The full variable domain, in which reference TRBV28 and TRBJ2-1 provide the parts outside the CDR3, is DVKVTQSSRYLVKRTGEKVFLECVQDMDHENMFWYRQDPGLGLRLIYFSYDVKMKEKGDIPEGYSVSREKKERFSLILESASTNQTSMYLCASLNRGFRDEQFFGPGTRLTVL.

The rearrangement uses TRBV19 and TRBJ1-1, with 8 bases aligning to TRBD1. Per the germline V gene, CDR1 is LNHDA and CDR2 is SQIVND (reference sequence). The ends lost 4 bases at V and 6 bases at J; junction bases unmatched: 4. This CDR3 contains 13 residues. The CDR3 bases are TGTGCCAGTAGTAATCTACAGGGGGCTGAAGCTTTCTTT. This codes for CASSNLQGAEAFF.

J is TRBJ1-5 and V is TRBV5-1; no clear D gene. Germline CDR1 is SGHRS and CDR2 is YFSETQ. The CDR3 extends over 13 amino acids. Trimming removed 4 bases from V and 3 bases from J, with 8 bases in between. CDR3 nucleotide sequence: TGCGCCAGCAGCCCAGACAACAATCAGCCCCAGCATTTT. Its translation: CASSPDNNQPQHF.

This chain joins TRBV19 and TRBJ2-3; D is undetermined. V was clipped by 7 bases and J by 1 base, with 15 bases between them. This CDR3 has 15 residues. The germline CDR1 and CDR2 sequences are LNHDA and SQIVND (reference sequence). The CDR3: CASMRSRSRTDTQYF. CDR3 nucleotide sequence: TGTGCCAGTATGAGATCCCGTTCCCGCACAGATACGCAGTATTTT.

The chain is built from TRBV18 and TRBJ1-5; D call uncertain. The CDR3 totals 14 residues. The V gene lost 3 bases and the J gene lost 3 bases, with 9 bases spanning the gap. Germline V CDR1 and CDR2: KGHSH, LQKENI. Here the CDR3 reads CASSPDLFNQPQHF. The CDR3 DNA follows: TGTGCCAGCTCACCGGACTTATTCAATCAGCCCCAGCATTTT.

This clone was seen only a few times. The V gene is TRBV5-6, the J gene TRBJ2-7; perhaps TRBD2 as D (6 bases). Trimming removed 4 bases at V and 9 bases at J, with 14 bases between. The CDR3 covers 12 residues. Germline V gene lookup returns CDR1 SGHDT and CDR2 YYEEEE. In nucleotides, the CDR3 is TGTGCCAGCAGCCCGGGGGTGGGGGTGCAGTACTTC. This translates into CASSPGVGVQYF.

V usage is TRBV30 and J usage is TRBJ1-2, with D possibly matching TRBD1 (6 bases). Germline assignment: CDR1 GTSNPN and CDR2 SVGIG (reference sequence). V was shortened by 5 bases and J by 4 bases, with 11 bases between the two germline ends. The CDR3 consists of 12 residues. CDR3 loop: CAWGQGPYGYTF. In nucleotides, the CDR3 is TGTGCCTGGGGGCAGGGGCCCTATGGCTACACCTTC.